This T cell receptor beta chain stems from a study of OX40 agonist ivuxolimab in advanced cancers. Study overall: Every patient in dose escalation had hepatocellular carcinoma, melanoma, renal cell or head and neck cancer. Participants, 75% to 85% male, averaged 60 years of age, ranging from about 23 to 79.

Produced via immunoSEQ multiplex PCR; TCRdb's table is partial and in-frame only. The table records under 80,000 clones, 89% of them present only once. The CDR3 has 14 residues. The germline V gene has CDR1 SEHNR and CDR2 FQNEAQ (reference sequence). V was cut by 10 bases and J by 1 base, with 16 bases left in between. This sequence was found in an adult with an advanced solid tumor such as melanoma, head and neck, liver or kidney cancer. The J gene is TRBJ1-1, the V gene TRBV7-9, with D unclear. The source material was CD4+ or CD8+ T cells sorted from blood, sampled in a trial of the OX40 agonist ivuxolimab. In nucleotides, the CDR3 is TGTGCCATCCCGACCCCGGAGACGAACACTGAAGCTTTCTTT. Encoded protein: CAIPTPETNTEAFF.